This entry lists 32 T cell receptor beta chains sequenced from one sample in a study of cytomegalovirus exposure and HLA in healthy donors. Only in-frame clones appear in the TCRdb table, and some are missing; sequencing was by immunoSEQ multiplex PCR. The sample has around 150,000 clones, roughly 96% seen once. Sequences were obtained from PBMCs. The receptors were sampled from a woman aged 18-35 years in good health and CMV-seronegative.

CDR3 in amino acids: CASSSPGQPSSGANVLTF. For the CDR3, the DNA is TGTGCCAGCAGCTCTCCGGGACAACCGAGCTCTGGGGCCAACGTCCTGACTTTC. The chain couples TRBV7-9 to TRBJ2-6; D is perhaps TRBD1 (6 bases). V lost 4 bases, J lost 0 bases, and 16 bases lay in between. This CDR3 is 18 amino acids long. CDR1 is SEHNR and CDR2 is FQNEAQ in the germline V gene (reference sequence).

The genes are TRBV7-2 and TRBJ1-1, with a weak D call TRBD1 (6 bases). Germline values: CDR1 SGHTA, CDR2 FQGNSA. The V end was cut by 5 bases, the J end by 1 base, with 14 bases between. The CDR3 contains 15 residues. The CDR3: CASSARGQKNTEAFF. CDR3 sequence (DNA): TGTGCCAGCAGCGCCCGAGGACAGAAGAACACTGAAGCTTTCTTT. The variable domain in full, with the rest retrieved from reference TRBV7-2 and TRBJ1-1, is GAGVSQSPSNKVTEKGKDVELRCDPISGHTALYWYRQSLGQGLEFLIYFQGNSAPDKSGLPSDRFSAERTGGSVSTLTIQRTQQEDSAVYLCASSARGQKNTEAFFGQGTRLTVV.

This rearrangement joins TRBV6-1 to TRBJ2-1, with D maybe TRBD2 (5 bases). Per the germline V gene, CDR1 is MNHNS and CDR2 is SASEGT. The length of the CDR3 is 15 residues. Trimming removed 6 bases at V and 6 bases at J, with 18 bases between. The CDR3 bases are TGTGCCAGCAGCACGGACTGGGGATTGGGCAATGAGCAGTTCTTC. Its protein product is CASSTDWGLGNEQFF.

V and J are TRBV4-3 and TRBJ1-1; D is undetermined. This CDR3 comprises 17 residues. Trimming shortened V by 2 bases and J by 0 bases, and 16 bases separated the two germline ends. Germline loops: CDR1 LGHNA, CDR2 YSLEER. For the CDR3, the DNA is TGCGCCAGCAGCCAAACTACGAGATTAAGTATGAACACTGAAGCTTTCTTT. Translating gives CASSQTTRLSMNTEAFF.

The chain recombines TRBV29-1 with TRBJ2-3, with D unclear. The V end lost 4 bases, the J end lost 3 bases, and 5 bases lay between the germline ends. Germline V gives CDR1 SQVTM, CDR2 ANQGSEA. The CDR3 has 11 amino acids. In nucleotides, the CDR3 is TGCAGCGTTGCCCCTACAGATACGCAGTATTTT. Its protein is CSVAPTDTQYF.

The V gene is TRBV4-1, the J gene TRBJ2-2; D is uncertain. V was pared by 4 bases and J by 1 base, with 7 bases between. CDR1 and CDR2 from the germline V gene are MGHRA and YSYEKL. This CDR3 has 14 residues. CDR3 in DNA: TGCGCCAGCAGCCTATCGTTGAACACCGGGGAGCTGTTTTTT. This translates into CASSLSLNTGELFF.

This chain joins TRBV6-5 and TRBJ1-2; the D gene is possibly TRBD1 (6 bases). The CDR3 is made up of 15 amino acids. From germline, CDR1 is MNHEY and CDR2 SVGAGI. V lost 6 bases to trimming and J lost 5 bases, with 19 bases between them. CDR3 coding DNA: TGTGCCAGCAGCACCGGGGGGGGCAGTATATATGGCTACACCTTC. Its protein is CASSTGGGSIYGYTF.

This chain joins TRBV4-2 and TRBJ2-5, with 9 nucleotides matching TRBD1. CDR1 is LGHNA and CDR2 is YNFKEQ in the germline V gene. This CDR3 has 14 residues. Trimming removed 3 bases from V and 5 bases from J; junction bases left unmatched: 4. CDR3 amino acids: CASSQYRGLETQYF. In DNA, the CDR3 is TGTGCCAGCAGCCAGTACAGGGGGCTGGAGACCCAGTACTTC.

J is TRBJ1-2 and V is TRBV5-4; 10 nucleotides align to TRBD1. The CDR3 loop spans 16 amino acids. The V segment lost 2 bases and the J segment 8 bases; nucleotides outside the gene matches: 12. The germline V gene encodes CDR1 SGHNT and CDR2 YYREEE (reference sequence). This CDR3 reads CASSFRGQGSRWGYTF. The CDR3 coding sequence is TGTGCCAGCAGCTTCCGGGGACAGGGGAGTAGATGGGGCTACACCTTC.

The chain carries TRBV15 and TRBJ2-5; 13 bases match TRBD2. V shed 6 bases, J shed 7 bases, and the junction held 11 bases outside the gene matches. CDR1 is LNHNV, CDR2 YYDKDF, per germline (reference sequence). This CDR3 spans 16 amino acids. CDR3 DNA sequence: TGTGCCACCAGAGACACCGGGACTAGCGGGGAGGGGACCCAGTACTTC. Translated: CATRDTGTSGEGTQYF.

This chain links TRBV6-6 with TRBJ1-3; 9 bases line up with TRBD1. CDR1 is MNHNY and CDR2 is SVGAGI in the germline V gene (reference sequence). V lost 6 bases to trimming and J lost 13 bases; unmatched junction nucleotides: 4. This CDR3 is 11 amino acids long. CDR3 nucleotide sequence: TGTGCCAGCAGCAGAGGACAGGGGATATATTTT. Translation: CASSRGQGIYF.

The gene calls are TRBV6-1 and TRBJ2-6; D may be TRBD1 (6 bases). In germline, CDR1 is MNHNS, CDR2 SASEGT. The V and J ends lost 6 bases and 14 bases respectively, with 17 bases between them. The CDR3 is 13 amino acids. CDR3 in amino acids: CASSGQRTGILTF. Here the CDR3 DNA reads TGTGCCAGCAGCGGACAGAGGACCGGCATCCTGACTTTC.

The chain couples TRBV7-2 to TRBJ2-3; a possible D gene is TRBD2 (6 bases). CDR3 length: 14 residues. The V gene's germline CDR1 is SGHTA and CDR2 FQGNSA. V lost 5 bases and J 7 bases, leaving 16 bases between the germline ends. The CDR3 reads CASSRDFLGNTQYF. In nucleotides, the CDR3 is TGTGCCAGCAGCCGGGACTTTCTAGGGAATACGCAGTATTTT.

This chain links TRBV7-6 with TRBJ2-7, with a tentative D call TRBD2 (6 bases). In germline, CDR1 is SGHVS, CDR2 FNYEAQ. The CDR3 spans 13 residues. V shed 5 bases and J shed 5 bases, with 13 bases lying between them. DNA of the CDR3: TGTGCCAGCAGCAGTTGGCGGGGCCACGAGCAGTACTTC. Amino acid sequence: CASSSWRGHEQYF.

The chain is built from TRBV7-3 and TRBJ2-1; 7 bases match TRBD1. Germline CDR1 SGHTA, CDR2 FQGTGA. The CDR3 has 18 amino acids. The junction had 14 bases not matched to a gene; V was cut back by 2 bases and J by 4 bases. The CDR3 loop reads CASSLYAAGGLEYNEQFF. In nucleotides, the CDR3 is TGTGCCAGCAGCTTATACGCGGCAGGGGGTCTAGAATACAATGAGCAGTTCTTC. Full variable domain (remainder filled in from reference TRBV7-3 and TRBJ2-1): GAGVSQTPSNKVTEKGKYVELRCDPISGHTALYWYRQSLGQGPEFLIYFQGTGAADDSGLPNDRFFAVRPEGSVSTLKIQRTERGDSAVYLCASSLYAAGGLEYNEQFFGPGTRLTVL.

This rearrangement joins TRBV6-5 to TRBJ2-1, with 10 bases fitting TRBD2. This CDR3 has 16 residues. Germline CDR1 reads MNHEY; CDR2 reads SVGAGI. Unmatched junction bases numbered 6, after V lost 1 base and J lost 6 bases. The CDR3: CASSYLGTSVVNEQFF. The CDR3 DNA sequence: TGTGCCAGCAGTTACTTAGGGACTAGCGTGGTCAATGAGCAGTTCTTC.

For the CDR3, the DNA is TGTGCCAGCAGCGCACTACCTCGGACTAACAATGAGCAGTTCTTC. Protein sequence: CASSALPRTNNEQFF. This chain uses TRBV7-2 with TRBJ2-1; possible D gene TRBD2, 6 bases. V was pared by 5 bases and J by 5 bases, with 16 bases between. The CDR3 extends over 15 amino acids. Germline CDR1 and CDR2: SGHTA and FQGNSA.

The genes are TRBV7-2 and TRBJ2-2; possibly TRBD1 for D (5 bases). Germline CDR1 SGHTA, CDR2 FQGNSA. V dropped 6 bases and J dropped 3 bases, with 11 bases sitting between them. The length of the CDR3 is 14 residues. DNA of the CDR3: TGTGCCAGCAGTCAGAAAGGGGACACCGGGGAGCTGTTTTTT. Translated: CASSQKGDTGELFF.

The chain couples TRBV5-1 to TRBJ2-7; possible D gene TRBD2, 7 bases. V dropped 3 bases and J dropped 6 bases, with 22 bases sitting between them. The CDR3 has 16 amino acids. CDR1 SGHRS and CDR2 YFSETQ come from the germline V gene. The CDR3 region has the DNA TGCGCCAGCAGCTCCCCAAGGGGAGGGGGGACGGGCGAGCAGTACTTC. The encoded protein is CASSSPRGGGTGEQYF.

This clone was seen once. The gene calls are TRBV13 and TRBJ1-1; D is perhaps TRBD1 (5 bases). V gave up 4 bases and J gave up 6 bases, with 15 bases separating them. The CDR3 is 14 amino acids. CDR1 and CDR2 from the germline V gene are PRHDT and FYEKMQ (reference sequence). The CDR3 is CASSSQTGDSEAFF. In DNA, the CDR3 is TGTGCCAGCAGCTCCCAGACGGGGGACTCTGAAGCTTTCTTT.

The CDR3 loop is CASSQGDRVYGYTF. CDR3 in DNA: TGCGCCAGCAGCCAAGGGGACAGGGTGTACGGCTACACCTTC. The rearrangement joins TRBV4-1 to TRBJ1-2; the match to TRBD1 covers 9 bases. Germline trimming cut 1 base from V and 8 bases from J; bases unmatched to any gene: 5. The CDR3 sequence is 14 residues long. CDR1 is MGHRA, CDR2 YSYEKL, per germline.

The CDR3 DNA reads as TGCAGCGTTGGTAGGACAGGAGGCTTTACTGAAGCTTTCTTT. It yields the protein CSVGRTGGFTEAFF. The chain joins TRBV29-1 to TRBJ1-1; TRBD1 agrees at 7 bases. Germline V gene sequence: CDR1 SQVTM, CDR2 ANQGSEA. The CDR3 extends over 14 amino acids. The ends lost 4 bases at V and 5 bases at J; junction bases unmatched: 10.

This clone is a singleton in its sample. The chain has TRBV29-1 and TRBJ2-7; TRBD1 agrees at 12 bases. The CDR3 sequence is 17 residues long. V was clipped by 6 bases and J by 5 bases; unmatched bases: 17. Germline loops: CDR1 SQVTM, CDR2 ANQGSEA. The CDR3 nucleotides are TGCAGCGTCGGGGGGACAGGGGGCGTCAAGGGGATGAACGAGCAGTACTTC. Translation gives CSVGGTGGVKGMNEQYF.

This clone is a singleton in its sample. The chain employs TRBV18 and TRBJ2-2, with 7 bases identical to TRBD2. Germline CDR1 reads KGHSH; CDR2 reads LQKENI. Unmatched junction bases numbered 3, after V lost 4 bases and J lost 7 bases. The CDR3 has 13 residues. CDR3 loop: CASSREGYGELFF. In DNA, the CDR3 is TGTGCCAGCTCACGGGAGGGCTACGGGGAGCTGTTTTTT.

CDR3 loop: CASNPTSGGLIRNEQFF. CDR3 coding DNA: TGTGCCAGCAACCCGACTAGCGGGGGGCTAATTCGCAATGAGCAGTTCTTC. This chain connects TRBV2 to TRBJ2-1, with 13 bases aligning to TRBD2. Germline lookup yields CDR1 SNHLY and CDR2 FYNNEI. The V and J ends lost 7 bases and 6 bases, in that order; junction bases with no gene match: 12. CDR3 length: 17 amino acids. The full variable domain, in which reference TRBV2 and TRBJ2-1 provide the parts outside the CDR3, is EPEVTQTPSHQVTQMGQEVILRCVPISNHLYFYWYRQILGQKVEFLVSFYNNEISEKSEIFDDQFSVERPDGSNFTLKIRSTKLEDSAMYFCASNPTSGGLIRNEQFFGPGTRLTVL.

This chain connects TRBV10-2 to TRBJ2-5, with 10 bases aligning to TRBD2. In germline, CDR1 is WSHSY, CDR2 SAAADI. CDR3 length: 15 residues. The ends lost 3 bases at V and 4 bases at J; junction bases unmatched: 5. CDR3 sequence (DNA): TGCGCCAGCAGTGACCCGGGACTAGCGAGAGAGACCCAGTACTTC. Translated: CASSDPGLARETQYF.

To note about this clone: At the DNA level, this CDR3 is encoded by other sequences in the same sample as well. The chain combines TRBV18 with TRBJ2-7; 9 nucleotides line up with TRBD1. Trimming removed 3 bases from V and 4 bases from J; junction bases left unmatched: 4. This CDR3 is 14 amino acids long. CDR1 KGHSH and CDR2 LQKENI come from the germline V gene. For the CDR3, the DNA is TGTGCCAGCTCACCCGGGACAGGGACGTACGAGCAGTACTTC. Protein sequence: CASSPGTGTYEQYF.

The V gene is TRBV7-9, the J gene TRBJ2-7; 7 bases line up with TRBD1. Germline CDR1 reads SEHNR; CDR2 reads FQNEAQ (reference sequence). After removal of 4 bases from V and 3 bases from J, the junction contained 6 bases not matched to a gene. CDR3 length: 14 residues. In DNA, the CDR3 is TGTGCCAGCAGCTCCGGACAGGAGTACTACGAGCAGTACTTC. Its protein product is CASSSGQEYYEQYF. The full variable domain, completed using reference TRBV7-9 and TRBJ2-7, is DTGVSQNPRHKITKRGQNVTFRCDPISEHNRLYWYRQTLGQGPEFLTYFQNEAQLEKSRLLSDRFSAERPKGSFSTLEIQRTEQGDSAMYLCASSSGQEYYEQYFGPGTRLTVT.

The chain uses TRBV29-1 and TRBJ1-2; 8 bases fit TRBD1. V shed 7 bases and J 0 bases; nucleotides not matched to a gene: 4. Germline values: CDR1 SQVTM, CDR2 ANQGSEA. The CDR3 extends over 13 amino acids. The CDR3 sequence: CSAGTGTNYGYTF. CDR3 DNA sequence: TGCAGCGCTGGGACAGGAACTAACTATGGCTACACCTTC.

The rearrangement uses TRBV6-5 and TRBJ1-1; 7 positions agree with TRBD1. The germline gives CDR1 MNHEY, CDR2 SVGAGI. CDR3 length: 13 amino acids. In nucleotides, the CDR3 is TGTGCAATAAAGGGACAGAAGAACACTGAAGCTTTCTTT. It specifies CAIKGQKNTEAFF.

V gene TRBV5-4 combines with J gene TRBJ2-2; 7 bases map to TRBD1. Trimming removed 1 base from V and 4 bases from J; junction bases left unmatched: 4. CDR1 and CDR2 (germline): SGHNT, YYREEE (reference sequence). The CDR3 has 15 residues. This chain's CDR3 is CASSLKGAVTGELFF. As DNA, the CDR3 is TGTGCCAGCAGCTTGAAGGGGGCGGTCACCGGGGAGCTGTTTTTT.

The chain couples TRBV19 to TRBJ1-1; TRBD1 aligns across 7 bases. The length of the CDR3 is 16 residues. Losses at the gene ends were 7 bases for V and 1 base for J; bases not matched to a gene: 12. The germline CDR1 and CDR2 sequences are LNHDA and SQIVND (reference sequence). The CDR3: CASNLRGGRSNTEAFF. DNA for the CDR3: TGTGCCAGTAACCTAAGAGGGGGCAGGTCGAACACTGAAGCTTTCTTT.